These 19 T cell receptor beta chains were all obtained from the same sample, sequenced in a study of T cells expressing NK-cell markers. TCRdb reworked the 5' RACE reads into one entry per CDR3 protein, no DNA. The sample is made up of about 30,000 distinct CDR3 sequences, and the top ten hold about 60% of it. Sequenced: blood T cells: a sorted CD56 or NKG2C T cell subset, CD4+ or CD8+ T cells, or bulk PBMC T cells (not recorded which). Source of these receptors: a woman aged 18 to 75 in good health.

V and J are TRBV3-1 and TRBJ1-4; TCRdb outputs TRBD1, but without DNA this stays unchecked. Germline CDR1 is LGHDT and CDR2 is YNNKEL (reference sequence). CDR3 length equals 14 residues. CDR3 protein: CASSPGTGDEKLFF.

J is TRBJ2-3 and V is TRBV7-8. Germline values: CDR1 SGHVS, CDR2 FQNEAQ. This CDR3 comprises 13 residues. The CDR3 here is CASSRRVTDTQYF. Based on the CDR3 plus reference TRBV7-8 and TRBJ2-3, the full variable domain is GAGVSQSPRYKVAKRGQDVALRCDPISGHVSLFWYQQALGQGPEFLTYFQNEAQLDKSGLPSDRFFAERPEGSVSTLKIQRTQQEDSAVYLCASSRRVTDTQYFGPGTRLTVL.

V and J are TRBV11-2 and TRBJ1-3; TCRdb indicates TRBD1, and absent DNA this call remains unverified. This CDR3 has 15 residues. Germline V lookup: CDR1 SGHAT, CDR2 FQNNGV. The chain's CDR3 is CASSPGPGPGNTIYF.

This rearrangement joins TRBV6-1 to TRBJ2-1; TCRdb names TRBD2, which stays unverified in the absence of DNA. The length of the CDR3 is 13 residues. Germline values: CDR1 MNHNS, CDR2 SASEGT. The CDR3 region is CASAQGLYNEQFF.

This sequence joins TRBV4-1 and TRBJ2-2; the TRBD1 assignment by TCRdb is unverifiable without DNA. The germline gives CDR1 MGHRA, CDR2 YSYEKL. There are 17 residues in the CDR3. The chain's CDR3 is CASSLRSYQGFDGELFF.

The genes are TRBV29-1 and TRBJ2-1; absent DNA, TCRdb's TRBD2 call cannot be checked. The CDR3 is 17 residues long. Per germline, CDR1 SQVTM and CDR2 ANQGSEA. The CDR3 spells CSVEGTSSPSSYNEQFF.

The genes are TRBV7-9 and TRBJ1-5; TCRdb's D gene call, TRBD1, goes unchecked for lack of DNA. Germline-derived CDR1 and CDR2 are SEHNR and FQNEAQ (reference sequence). The CDR3 length is 12 residues. The chain's CDR3 is CASSKGNQPQHF.

This chain links TRBV11-2 with TRBJ2-7. Germline lookup yields CDR1 SGHAT and CDR2 FQNNGV. This CDR3 has 12 amino acids. CDR3 residues: CASSLYGYEQYF.

The rearrangement joins TRBV7-9 to TRBJ1-1. Germline V CDR1 and CDR2: SEHNR, FQNEAQ (reference sequence). The CDR3 runs 13 residues. The CDR3 sequence: CASSWRAGTEAFF.

The chain uses TRBV12-3 or TRBV12-4 and TRBJ1-1; TCRdb returns TRBD1, unconfirmable since there is no DNA. CDR3 length equals 13 residues. The CDR3 loop reads CASRVGVGTEAFF.

The gene calls are TRBV3-1 and TRBJ2-7; TCRdb returns TRBD2, unconfirmable since there is no DNA. Germline V gives CDR1 LGHDT, CDR2 YNNKEL (reference sequence). The CDR3 is 13 residues long. CDR3 protein: CASSQRGGLEQYF.

V and J are TRBV14 and TRBJ2-1; TCRdb calls TRBD2, which cannot be checked without DNA. Germline CDR1 reads SGHDN; CDR2 reads FVKESK. The CDR3 loop spans 16 amino acids. This CDR3 reads CASSLQLAGAYNEQFF.

V usage is TRBV9 and J usage is TRBJ2-3; TCRdb gives TRBD2 as the D gene, but with no DNA this cannot be confirmed. Germline loops: CDR1 SGDLS, CDR2 YYNGEE. The CDR3 length is 16 residues. CDR3 sequence reads: CASSISGTSATDTQYF.

This sequence joins TRBV5-1 and TRBJ1-2; TCRdb indicates TRBD1, and absent DNA this call remains unverified. Germline assignment: CDR1 SGHRS and CDR2 YFSETQ. The CDR3 sequence is 15 residues long. The CDR3 reads CASSFATGKHGGYTF.

The V gene is TRBV12-3 or TRBV12-4, the J gene TRBJ2-5; TCRdb's D call, TRBD1, is unchecked because there is no DNA. The length of the CDR3 is 13 residues. The CDR3 region is CASSTGVRETQYF.

The rearrangement links TRBV2 to TRBJ2-1; as DNA is missing, the TRBD1 call by TCRdb cannot be tested. The germline V gene encodes CDR1 SNHLY and CDR2 FYNNEI. The CDR3 covers 15 residues. Here the CDR3 reads CASSEGRGSLNEQFF.

The rearrangement joins TRBV7-8 to TRBJ2-7; TCRdb's D call of TRBD1 is untestable without DNA. The CDR3 spans 16 residues. Germline V gene data show CDR1 as SGHVS and CDR2 as FQNEAQ. Here the CDR3 reads CASSSILGRGPYEQYF.

The chain has TRBV4-1 and TRBJ1-1; TCRdb designates TRBD1, a call that cannot be tested without DNA. Per germline, CDR1 MGHRA and CDR2 YSYEKL. This CDR3 has 14 amino acids. CDR3 amino acids: CASSPGAEYTEAFF.

The chain combines TRBV9 with TRBJ2-7; no DNA is available, so the TRBD2 call from TCRdb remains unchecked. Germline-derived CDR1 and CDR2 are SGDLS and YYNGEE. The length of the CDR3 is 15 residues. The CDR3 sequence is CASSVGEGVNYEQYF.